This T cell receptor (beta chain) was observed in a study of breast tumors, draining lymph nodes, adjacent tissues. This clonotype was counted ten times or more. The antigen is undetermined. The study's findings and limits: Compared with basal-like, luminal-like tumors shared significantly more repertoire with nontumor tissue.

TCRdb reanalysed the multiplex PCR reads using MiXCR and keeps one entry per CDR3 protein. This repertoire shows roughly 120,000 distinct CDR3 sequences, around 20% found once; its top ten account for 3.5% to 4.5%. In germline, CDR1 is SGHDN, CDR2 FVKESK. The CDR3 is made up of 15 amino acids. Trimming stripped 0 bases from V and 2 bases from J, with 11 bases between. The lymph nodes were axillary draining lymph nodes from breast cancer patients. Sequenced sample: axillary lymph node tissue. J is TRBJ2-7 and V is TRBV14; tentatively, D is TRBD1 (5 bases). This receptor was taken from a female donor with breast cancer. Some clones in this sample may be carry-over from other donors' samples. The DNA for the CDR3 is TGTGCCAGCAGCCAAGATATCGGCAGGGCCTACGAGCAGTACTTC. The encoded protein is CASSQDIGRAYEQYF.